This TCR beta chain was sequenced for a study of cytomegalovirus exposure and HLA in healthy donors. PCR amplification relied on 60 Vbeta primers (plus 13 Jbeta primers). The assay was immunoSEQ multiplex PCR, and TCRdb's table has in-frame clones only and misses some. The sample gives 150,000 to 200,000 clones, over 65% of which show up once; 3.4% is in the top ten. This clone was detected only once. CDR3 length: 14 amino acids. Trimming removed 8 bases from V and 1 base from J, with 14 bases in between. CDR1 is SGHTA and CDR2 is FQGNSA in the germline V gene. The sequenced sample consisted of PBMCs. The TCR sequence derives from a man between 40 and 49 years old in good health and CMV-seropositive. The chain has TRBV7-2 and TRBJ1-1, with TRBD1 as a possible D gene (6 bases). CDR3 loop: CASGPGHSNTEAFF. The CDR3, as DNA: TGTGCCAGCGGTCCGGGACATTCGAACACTGAAGCTTTCTTT.